Following are 13 T cell receptor beta chains from one sample sequenced in a study of T cell responses to AZD1222 COVID-19 vaccine. Generated by immunoSEQ multiplex PCR, the TCRdb table keeps only in-frame clones and is missing some. The sample consists of tens of thousands of clones, about 85% of them appearing once. The sample was peripheral blood, taken on day 0 of AZD1222 vaccination. These receptors came from an adult in good health.

V and J are TRBV7-6 and TRBJ1-1, with TRBD1 matching 7 bases. This CDR3 comprises 15 residues. CDR1 is SGHVS and CDR2 is FNYEAQ in the germline V gene. Trimming removed 5 bases from V and 7 bases from J; junction bases left unmatched: 13. For the CDR3, the DNA is TGTGCCAGCAGCGATCAACCGGGACAGCCAGTTGAAGCTTTCTTT. As protein: CASSDQPGQPVEAFF.

The gene calls are TRBV4-3 and TRBJ2-5; D uncertain. V lost 5 bases and J lost 7, with 8 bases in between. Germline CDR1 and CDR2: LGHNA and YSLEER. The CDR3 runs 11 residues. The CDR3 DNA reads TGCGCCAGCAGCTATATCCGGACCCAGTACTTC. It encodes CASSYIRTQYF.

The V and J genes are TRBV7-8 and TRBJ2-1; 7 positions match TRBD2. The CDR3 has 15 residues. Per the germline V gene, CDR1 is SGHVS and CDR2 is FQNEAQ. The V segment lost 3 bases and the J segment 7 bases; nucleotides outside the gene matches: 9. CDR3 sequence: CASSFSGVGNNEQFF. The CDR3 DNA follows: TGTGCCAGCAGCTTCAGCGGGGTCGGGAATAATGAGCAGTTCTTC.

V and J are TRBV7-9 and TRBJ2-7; possibly TRBD2 for D (6 bases). This CDR3 has 14 residues. CDR1 and CDR2 from the germline V gene are SEHNR and FQNEAQ (reference sequence). Trimming removed 5 bases from V and 4 bases from J, with 15 bases in between. CDR3 DNA sequence: TGTGCCAGCAGCCCCCGGGGGAATTTATACGAGCAGTACTTC. Amino acids: CASSPRGNLYEQYF.

This chain connects TRBV3-1 (or the pseudogene TRBV3-2) to TRBJ1-6; 7 positions match TRBD1. The V and J ends lost 1 base and 7 bases, in that order; junction bases with no gene match: 4. From germline, CDR1 is LGHDT and CDR2 YNNKEL (reference sequence). CDR3 length: 15 residues. For the CDR3, the DNA is TGTGCCAGCAGCCAAGCGGGACAGCCGAATTCACCCCTCCACTTT. Its translation: CASSQAGQPNSPLHF.

This clone is a singleton in its sample. V gene TRBV7-9 combines with J gene TRBJ1-3; D unresolved. The CDR3 consists of 15 residues. CDR1 and CDR2 (germline): SEHNR, FQNEAQ (reference sequence). V was pared by 5 bases and J by 0 bases, with 11 bases between. The CDR3 is CASSQTASSGNTIYF. The CDR3 region has the DNA TGTGCCAGCAGCCAGACGGCCTCCTCTGGAAACACCATATATTTT.

The chain links TRBV6-5 to TRBJ2-2, with TRBD1 matching over 7 bases. The junction had 15 bases not matched to a gene; V was cut back by 11 bases and J by 6 bases. In germline, CDR1 is MNHEY, CDR2 SVGAGI. This CDR3 region has 15 residues. The CDR3 sequence is CAVQQRGHPPGELFF. The CDR3 region has the DNA TGTGCCGTCCAGCAGAGGGGGCATCCCCCCGGGGAGCTGTTTTTT.

The chain carries TRBV11-2 and TRBJ2-1; 11 nucleotides agree with TRBD2. In germline, CDR1 is SGHAT, CDR2 FQNNGV. The length of the CDR3 is 16 residues. J gave up 1 base and V 4 bases, and 3 bases lay outside the gene matches. The chain's CDR3 is CASSSIAGGSYNEQFF. The CDR3 coding sequence is TGTGCCAGCAGCTCAATAGCGGGAGGGTCCTACAATGAGCAGTTCTTC.

This clone was recorded a few times. The genes are TRBV30 and TRBJ2-1, with D possibly called TRBD1 or TRBD2 (6 bases each). V was pared by 0 bases and J by 9 bases, with 18 bases between. The V gene's germline CDR1 is GTSNPN and CDR2 SVGIG (reference sequence). This CDR3 region has 15 residues. This chain's CDR3 is CAWSVRGTKVREQFF. The CDR3 DNA is TGTGCCTGGAGTGTACGGGGGACAAAAGTTCGTGAGCAGTTCTTC.

The V call is TRBV4-2, the J call TRBJ2-5; 8 bases map to TRBD1. The CDR3 has 16 amino acids. Germline CDR1 and CDR2: LGHNA and YNFKEQ. The V and J ends lost 4 bases and 0 bases, in that order; junction bases with no gene match: 7. CDR3 sequence: CASSPRDRRYQETQYF. In DNA, the CDR3 is TGTGCCAGCAGCCCCCGGGACAGGCGGTACCAAGAGACCCAGTACTTC.

The chain carries TRBV6-1 and TRBJ1-1; 9 bases match TRBD1. The CDR3 extends over 14 amino acids. The V segment lost 3 bases and the J segment 4 bases; nucleotides outside the gene matches: 3. The germline V gene encodes CDR1 MNHNS and CDR2 SASEGT. The CDR3 DNA is TGTGCCAGCAGTGACACAGGGGGCAGCACTGAAGCTTTCTTT. It is translated as CASSDTGGSTEAFF.

The V call is TRBV21-1, the J call TRBJ1-1; the table's D call of TRBD1 was not tested on the DNA. TRBV21-1 corresponds to a pseudogene. CDR3 size: 17 residues. CDR3: CASRSVGTTRGDTEAFF. The CDR3 region has the DNA TGTGCCAGCAGGTCCGTCGGGACAACCAGGGGGGACACTGAAGCTTTCTTT.

On this clone itself: This same CDR3 is encoded by further DNA sequences in the sample. The rearrangement links TRBV11-3 to TRBJ1-4; no reliable D call. This CDR3 spans 14 amino acids. Germline V gene lookup returns CDR1 SGHNT and CDR2 YENEEA. The germline V and J ends were trimmed by 3 bases and 3 bases, with 8 bases remaining between them. This CDR3 reads CASSLGRANEKLFF. The CDR3 DNA is TGTGCCAGCAGCTTGGGCCGGGCTAATGAAAAACTGTTTTTT.